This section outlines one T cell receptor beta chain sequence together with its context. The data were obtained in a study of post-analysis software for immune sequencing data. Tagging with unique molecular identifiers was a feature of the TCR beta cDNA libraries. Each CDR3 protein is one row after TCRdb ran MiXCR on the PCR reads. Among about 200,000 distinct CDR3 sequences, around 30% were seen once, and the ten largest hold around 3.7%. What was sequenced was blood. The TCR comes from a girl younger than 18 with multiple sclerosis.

CDR3 protein: CASVATGNNQPQHF. CDR3 sequence (DNA): TGTGCCAGCGTAGCGACAGGGAACAATCAGCCCCAGCATTTT. This chain connects TRBV7-9 to TRBJ1-5, with TRBD1 matching 7 bases. There are 14 residues in the CDR3. The V gene's germline CDR1 is SEHNR and CDR2 FQNEAQ (reference sequence). With V trimmed by 8 bases and J by 3 bases, 7 bases remained unmatched.